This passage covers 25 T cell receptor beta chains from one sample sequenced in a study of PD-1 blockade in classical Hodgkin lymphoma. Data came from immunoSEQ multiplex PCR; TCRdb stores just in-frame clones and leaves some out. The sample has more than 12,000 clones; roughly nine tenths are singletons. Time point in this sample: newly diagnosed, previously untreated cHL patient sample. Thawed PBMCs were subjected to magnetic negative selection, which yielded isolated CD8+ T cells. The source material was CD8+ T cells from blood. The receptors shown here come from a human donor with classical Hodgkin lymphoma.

The CDR3 nucleotides read TGTGCCAGCAGTGGTGATTCTGGAAACACCATATATTTT. It specifies CASSGDSGNTIYF. The chain employs TRBV27 and TRBJ1-3; no clear D. V shed 5 bases and J shed 1 base, with 6 bases lying between them. The germline V gene has CDR1 MNHEY and CDR2 SMNVEV (reference sequence). The CDR3 length is 13 residues.

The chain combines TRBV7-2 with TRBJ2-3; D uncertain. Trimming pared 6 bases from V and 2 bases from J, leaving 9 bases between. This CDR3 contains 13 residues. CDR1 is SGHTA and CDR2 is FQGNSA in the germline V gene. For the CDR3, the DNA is TGTGCCAGCAGTTCCCTACCCACAGATACGCAGTATTTT. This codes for CASSSLPTDTQYF.

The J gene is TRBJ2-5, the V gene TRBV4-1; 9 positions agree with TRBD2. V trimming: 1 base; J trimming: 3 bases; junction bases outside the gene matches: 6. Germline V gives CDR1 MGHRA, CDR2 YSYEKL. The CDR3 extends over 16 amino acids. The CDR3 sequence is CASSQGERLAEETQYF. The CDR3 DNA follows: TGCGCCAGCAGCCAAGGAGAAAGACTAGCGGAAGAGACCCAGTACTTC.

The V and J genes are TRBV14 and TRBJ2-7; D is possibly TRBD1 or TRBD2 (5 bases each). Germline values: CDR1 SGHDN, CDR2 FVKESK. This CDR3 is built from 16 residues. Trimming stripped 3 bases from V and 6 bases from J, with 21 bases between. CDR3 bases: TGTGCCAGCAGCCATCTAGATGGGGGAGTTGCGCTCGAGCAGTACTTC. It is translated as CASSHLDGGVALEQYF.

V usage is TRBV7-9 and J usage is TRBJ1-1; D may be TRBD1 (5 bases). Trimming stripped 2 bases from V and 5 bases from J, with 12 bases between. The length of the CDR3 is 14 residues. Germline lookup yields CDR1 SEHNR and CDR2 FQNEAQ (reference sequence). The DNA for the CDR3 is TGTGCCAGCAGCTTATTAGGGACCCGGACTGAAGCTTTCTTT. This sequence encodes CASSLLGTRTEAFF.

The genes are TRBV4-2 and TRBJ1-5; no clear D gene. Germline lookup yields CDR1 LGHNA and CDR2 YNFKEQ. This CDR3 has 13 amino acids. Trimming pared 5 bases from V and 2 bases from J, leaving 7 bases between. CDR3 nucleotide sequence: TGTGCCAGCAGCGGGCAGGGCAATCAGCCCCAGCATTTT. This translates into CASSGQGNQPQHF.

CDR3 DNA sequence: TGTGCCAGCATCCTAACAACAGGGCTCACCGGGGAGCTGTTTTTT. Residues: CASILTTGLTGELFF. The chain uses TRBV6-1 and TRBJ2-2; D possibly corresponds to TRBD1 (6 bases). Germline V gene data show CDR1 as MNHNS and CDR2 as SASEGT. The CDR3 runs 15 residues. V lost 7 bases to trimming and J lost 4 bases, with 16 bases between them.

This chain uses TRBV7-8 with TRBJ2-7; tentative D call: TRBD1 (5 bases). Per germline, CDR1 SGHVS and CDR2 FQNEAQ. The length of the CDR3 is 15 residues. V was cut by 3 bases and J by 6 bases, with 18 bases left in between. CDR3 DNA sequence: TGTGCCAGCAGCTTTGGAAGGTTGGGGCATCGCGAGCAGTACTTC. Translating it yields CASSFGRLGHREQYF.

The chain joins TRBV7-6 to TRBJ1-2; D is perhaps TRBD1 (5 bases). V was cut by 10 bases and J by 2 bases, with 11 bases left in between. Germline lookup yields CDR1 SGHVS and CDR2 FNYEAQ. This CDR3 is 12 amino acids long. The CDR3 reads CATLEGNYGYTF. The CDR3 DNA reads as TGTGCCACCCTCGAGGGGAACTATGGCTACACCTTC.

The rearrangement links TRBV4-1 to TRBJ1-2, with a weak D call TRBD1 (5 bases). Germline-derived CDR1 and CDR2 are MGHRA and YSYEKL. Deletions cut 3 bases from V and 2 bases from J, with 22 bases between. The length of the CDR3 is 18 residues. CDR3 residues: CASSHAQRDSLGNYGYTF. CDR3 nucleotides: TGCGCCAGCAGCCATGCACAGCGAGACAGCCTGGGGAACTATGGCTACACCTTC.

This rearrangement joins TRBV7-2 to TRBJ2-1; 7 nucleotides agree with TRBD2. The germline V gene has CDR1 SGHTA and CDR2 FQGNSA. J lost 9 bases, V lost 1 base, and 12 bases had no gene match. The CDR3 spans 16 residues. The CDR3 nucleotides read TGTGCCAGCAGCTTAGGGGAGGGCCGGTCTTGGGGTGAGCAGTTCTTC. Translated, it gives CASSLGEGRSWGEQFF.

CDR3 residues: CASSSSRGANTGELFF. DNA for the CDR3: TGTGCCAGCAGCTCCAGCAGGGGCGCGAACACCGGGGAGCTGTTTTTT. The chain has TRBV7-9 and TRBJ2-2; TRBD1 might be the D (6 bases). The CDR3 length is 16 residues. In germline, CDR1 is SEHNR, CDR2 FQNEAQ (reference sequence). Trimming stripped 4 bases from V and 0 bases from J, with 12 bases between.

CDR3 nucleotide sequence: TGTGCCAGCAGCTCACCCCACGACAGGGTGAACACCGGGGAGCTGTTTTTT. It yields the protein CASSSPHDRVNTGELFF. This chain joins TRBV4-2 and TRBJ2-2, with 7 bases fitting TRBD1. The CDR3 extends over 17 amino acids. V trimming: 5 bases; J trimming: 1 base; junction bases outside the gene matches: 10. The germline V gene encodes CDR1 LGHNA and CDR2 YNFKEQ.

As DNA, the CDR3 is TGTGCCAGCAGCCGCTTTGGACCTTGGAACACTGAAGCTTTCTTT. Translated: CASSRFGPWNTEAFF. This chain joins TRBV6-5 and TRBJ1-1, with D hard to call. Per germline, CDR1 MNHEY and CDR2 SVGAGI. V lost 6 bases, J lost 1 base, and 15 bases lay in between. This CDR3 region has 15 residues.

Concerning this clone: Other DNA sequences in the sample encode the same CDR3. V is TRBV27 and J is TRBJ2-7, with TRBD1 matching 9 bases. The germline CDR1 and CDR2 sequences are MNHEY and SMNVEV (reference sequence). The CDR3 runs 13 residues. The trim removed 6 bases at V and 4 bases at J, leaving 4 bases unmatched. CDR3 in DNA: TGTGCCAGCAGCCCGGGACAGGGATACGAGCAGTACTTC. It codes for CASSPGQGYEQYF.

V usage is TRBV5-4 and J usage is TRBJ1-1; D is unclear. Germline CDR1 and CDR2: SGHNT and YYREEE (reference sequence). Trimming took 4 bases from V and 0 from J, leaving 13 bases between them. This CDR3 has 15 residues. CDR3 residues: CASSPPENMNTEAFF. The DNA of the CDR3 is TGTGCCAGCAGCCCCCCCGAGAACATGAACACTGAAGCTTTCTTT. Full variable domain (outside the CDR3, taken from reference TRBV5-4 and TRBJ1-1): ETGVTQSPTHLIKTRGQQVTLRCSSQSGHNTVSWYQQALGQGPQFIFQYYREEENGRGNFPPRFSGLQFPNYSSELNVNALELDDSALYLCASSPPENMNTEAFFGQGTRLTVV.

DNA for the CDR3: TGTGCCAGCAGCTTAGGGGGCTCGGTCGGACTCACTGAAGCTTTCTTT. Translating gives CASSLGGSVGLTEAFF. J is TRBJ1-1 and V is TRBV5-8; 7 bases map to TRBD1. The CDR3 is 16 amino acids. V was pared by 2 bases and J by 4 bases, with 11 bases of the junction left unmatched. Germline V gene data show CDR1 as SGHTS and CDR2 as YDEGEE.

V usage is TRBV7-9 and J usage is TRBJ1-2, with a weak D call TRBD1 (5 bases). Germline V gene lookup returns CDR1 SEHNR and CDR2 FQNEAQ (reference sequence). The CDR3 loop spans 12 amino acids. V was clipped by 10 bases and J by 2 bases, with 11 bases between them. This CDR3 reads CATLEGNYGYTF. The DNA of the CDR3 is TGTGCCACCCTCGAGGGGAACTATGGCTACACCTTC.

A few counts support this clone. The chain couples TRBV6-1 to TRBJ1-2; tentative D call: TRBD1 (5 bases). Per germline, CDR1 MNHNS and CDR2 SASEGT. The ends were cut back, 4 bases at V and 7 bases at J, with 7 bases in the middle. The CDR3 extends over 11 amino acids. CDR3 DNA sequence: TGTGCCAGCAGTGGGGGCTCTGGCTACACCTTC. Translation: CASSGGSGYTF.

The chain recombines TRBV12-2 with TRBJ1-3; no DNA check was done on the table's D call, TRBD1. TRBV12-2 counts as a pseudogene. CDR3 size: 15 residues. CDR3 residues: CASRATASSGNTIYF. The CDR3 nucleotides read TGTGCAAGTCGCGCGACAGCAAGCTCTGGAAACACCATATATTTT.

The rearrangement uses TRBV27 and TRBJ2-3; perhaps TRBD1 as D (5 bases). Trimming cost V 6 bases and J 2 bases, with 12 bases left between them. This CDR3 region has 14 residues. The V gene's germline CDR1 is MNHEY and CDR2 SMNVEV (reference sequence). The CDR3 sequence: CASSPGFFTDTQYF. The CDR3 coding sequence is TGTGCCAGCAGCCCAGGGTTCTTCACAGATACGCAGTATTTT.

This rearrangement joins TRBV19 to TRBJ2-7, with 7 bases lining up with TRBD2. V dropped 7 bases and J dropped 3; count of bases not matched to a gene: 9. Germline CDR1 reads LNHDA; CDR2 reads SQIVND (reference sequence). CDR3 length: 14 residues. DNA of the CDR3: TGTGCCAGTACCCCTGGGGCTAGCGGCTACGAGCAGTACTTC. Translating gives CASTPGASGYEQYF.

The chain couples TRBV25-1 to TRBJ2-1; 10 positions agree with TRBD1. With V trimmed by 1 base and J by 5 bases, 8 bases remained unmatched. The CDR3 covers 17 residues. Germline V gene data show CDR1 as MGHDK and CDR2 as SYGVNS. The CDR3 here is CASSEWEGDRGNNEQFF. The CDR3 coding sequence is TGTGCCAGCAGTGAATGGGAAGGGGACAGGGGCAACAATGAGCAGTTCTTC.

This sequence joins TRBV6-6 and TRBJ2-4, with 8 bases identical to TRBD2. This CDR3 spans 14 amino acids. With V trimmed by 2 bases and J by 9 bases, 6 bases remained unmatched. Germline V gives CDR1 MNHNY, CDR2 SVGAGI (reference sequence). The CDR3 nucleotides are TGTGCCAGCAGTTACATGGGACTAGAGGGCATTCAGTACTTC. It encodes CASSYMGLEGIQYF.

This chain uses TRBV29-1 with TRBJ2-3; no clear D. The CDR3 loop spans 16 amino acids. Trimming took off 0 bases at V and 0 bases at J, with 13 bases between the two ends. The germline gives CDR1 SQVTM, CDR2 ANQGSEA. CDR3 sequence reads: CSVEEWSSTSTDTQYF. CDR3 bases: TGCAGCGTTGAAGAATGGTCCAGTACTAGCACAGATACGCAGTATTTT.